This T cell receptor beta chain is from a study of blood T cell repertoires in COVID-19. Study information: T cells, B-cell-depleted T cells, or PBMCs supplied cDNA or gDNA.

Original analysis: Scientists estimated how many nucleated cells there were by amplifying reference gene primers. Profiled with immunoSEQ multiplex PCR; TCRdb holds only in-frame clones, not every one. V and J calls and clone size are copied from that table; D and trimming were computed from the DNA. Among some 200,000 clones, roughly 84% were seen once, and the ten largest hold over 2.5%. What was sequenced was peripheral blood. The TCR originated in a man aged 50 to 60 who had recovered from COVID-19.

The CDR3 DNA is TGTGCCACGGGAGAAGACAGGGGGCGCGGGGAGACCCAGTACTTC. Translated: CATGEDRGRGETQYF. The V gene is TRBV15, the J gene TRBJ2-5, with 10 bases lining up with TRBD1. The CDR3 totals 15 residues. The V gene's germline CDR1 is LNHNV and CDR2 YYDKDF (reference sequence). J gave up 5 bases and V 9 bases, and 12 bases lay outside the gene matches.